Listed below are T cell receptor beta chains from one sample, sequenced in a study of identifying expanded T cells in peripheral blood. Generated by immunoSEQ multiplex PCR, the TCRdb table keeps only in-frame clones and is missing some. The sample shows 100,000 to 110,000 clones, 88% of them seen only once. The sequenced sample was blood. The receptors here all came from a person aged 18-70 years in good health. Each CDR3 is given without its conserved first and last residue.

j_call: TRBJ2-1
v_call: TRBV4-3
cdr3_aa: ASSQDRGTRGNEQF

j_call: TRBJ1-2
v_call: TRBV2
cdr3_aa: ASSEAQRTDGYT

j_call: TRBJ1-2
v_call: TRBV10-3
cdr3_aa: AISESIGRRYGYT

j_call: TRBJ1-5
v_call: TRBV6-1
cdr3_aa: ASRVAGGNQPQH

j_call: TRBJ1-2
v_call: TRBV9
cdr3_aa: ASSVGTVGNYGYT

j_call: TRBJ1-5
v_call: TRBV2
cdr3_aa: ASSGTGGKPQH

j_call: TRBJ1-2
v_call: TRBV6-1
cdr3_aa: ASSEGNYGYT

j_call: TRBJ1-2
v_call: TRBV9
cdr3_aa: ASSVRDRGEANYGYT

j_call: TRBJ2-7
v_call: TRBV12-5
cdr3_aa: ASGLVLFRDSEPYEQY

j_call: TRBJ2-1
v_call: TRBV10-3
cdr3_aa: AIRDPSGNEQF

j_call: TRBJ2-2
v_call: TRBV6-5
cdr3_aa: ASEPGGTGELF

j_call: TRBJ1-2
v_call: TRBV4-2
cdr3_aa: ASSQEKRGFNYGYT

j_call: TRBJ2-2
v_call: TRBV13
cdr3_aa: ASSFWTIVPGELF

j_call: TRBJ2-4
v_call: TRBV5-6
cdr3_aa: ASRAGTGANIQY

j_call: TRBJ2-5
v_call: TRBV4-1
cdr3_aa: ASSPVPNTGKETQY

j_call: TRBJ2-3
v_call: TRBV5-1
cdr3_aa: ASSPGRTTDTQY

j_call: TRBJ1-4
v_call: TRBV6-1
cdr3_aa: ASSEGNLGILF

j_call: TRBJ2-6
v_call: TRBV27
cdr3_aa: ASTSYRSGANVLT

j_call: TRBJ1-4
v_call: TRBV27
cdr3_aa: ASSLLGQGGEKLF

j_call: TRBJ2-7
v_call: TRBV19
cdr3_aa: ASSARGGAGPYEQY

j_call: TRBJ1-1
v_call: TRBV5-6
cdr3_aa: ASSWGPNTEAF

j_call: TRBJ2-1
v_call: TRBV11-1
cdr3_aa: ASSAGQYNEQF

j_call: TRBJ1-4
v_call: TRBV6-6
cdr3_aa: ASSKDGATNEKLF

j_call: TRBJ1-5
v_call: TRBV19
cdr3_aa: ASSARGVDQPQH

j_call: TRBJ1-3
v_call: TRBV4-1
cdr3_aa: ASSQVAANTIY

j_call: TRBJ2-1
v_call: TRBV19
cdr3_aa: ASSLGTSNEQF